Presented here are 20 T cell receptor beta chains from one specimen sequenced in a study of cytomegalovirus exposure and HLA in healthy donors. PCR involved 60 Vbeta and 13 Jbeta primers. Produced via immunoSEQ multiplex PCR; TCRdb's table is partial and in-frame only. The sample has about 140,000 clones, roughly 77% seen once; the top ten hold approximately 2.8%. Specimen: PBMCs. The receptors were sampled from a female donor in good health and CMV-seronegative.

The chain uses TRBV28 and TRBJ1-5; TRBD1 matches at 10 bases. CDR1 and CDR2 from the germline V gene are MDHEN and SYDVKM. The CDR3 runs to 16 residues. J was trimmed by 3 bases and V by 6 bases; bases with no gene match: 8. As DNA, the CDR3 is TGTGCCAGCAGATCATCCGGGACAGGGGCCAATCAGCCCCAGCATTTT. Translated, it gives CASRSSGTGANQPQHF. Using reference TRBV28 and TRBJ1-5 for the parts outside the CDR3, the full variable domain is DVKVTQSSRYLVKRTGEKVFLECVQDMDHENMFWYRQDPGLGLRLIYFSYDVKMKEKGDIPEGYSVSREKKERFSLILESASTNQTSMYLCASRSSGTGANQPQHFGDGTRLSIL.

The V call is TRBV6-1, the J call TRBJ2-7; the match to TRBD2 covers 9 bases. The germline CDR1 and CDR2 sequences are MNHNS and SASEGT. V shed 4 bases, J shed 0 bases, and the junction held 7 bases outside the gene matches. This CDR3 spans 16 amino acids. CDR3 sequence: CASSVRLAVNSYEQYF. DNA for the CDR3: TGTGCCAGCAGTGTGAGACTAGCGGTTAACTCCTACGAGCAGTACTTC.

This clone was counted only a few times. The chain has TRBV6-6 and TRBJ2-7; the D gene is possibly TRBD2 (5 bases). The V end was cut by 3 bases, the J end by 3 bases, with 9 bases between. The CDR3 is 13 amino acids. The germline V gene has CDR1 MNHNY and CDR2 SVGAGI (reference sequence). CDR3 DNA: TGTGCCAGCAGTTATGAGGGCCTCTACGAGCAGTACTTC. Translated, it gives CASSYEGLYEQYF.

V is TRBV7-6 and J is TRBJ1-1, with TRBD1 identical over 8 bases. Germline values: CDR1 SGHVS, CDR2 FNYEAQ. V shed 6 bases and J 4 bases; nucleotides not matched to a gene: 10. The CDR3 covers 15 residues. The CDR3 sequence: CASSLQGGLGTEAFF. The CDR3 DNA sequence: TGTGCCAGCAGTCTACAGGGGGGTTTAGGCACTGAAGCTTTCTTT.

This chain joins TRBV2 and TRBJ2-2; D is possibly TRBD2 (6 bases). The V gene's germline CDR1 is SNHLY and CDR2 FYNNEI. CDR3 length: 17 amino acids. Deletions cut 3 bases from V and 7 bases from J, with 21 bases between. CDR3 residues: CASSDTAAGFMSGELFF. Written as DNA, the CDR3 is TGTGCCAGCAGTGATACTGCGGCGGGGTTTATGAGCGGGGAGCTGTTTTTT.

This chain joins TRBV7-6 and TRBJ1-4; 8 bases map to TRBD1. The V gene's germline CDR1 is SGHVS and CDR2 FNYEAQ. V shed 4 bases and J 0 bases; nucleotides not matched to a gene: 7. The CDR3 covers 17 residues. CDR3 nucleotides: TGTGCCAGCAGCTCGACAGGGGTGAGGGCAACTAATGAAAAACTGTTTTTT. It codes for CASSSTGVRATNEKLFF.

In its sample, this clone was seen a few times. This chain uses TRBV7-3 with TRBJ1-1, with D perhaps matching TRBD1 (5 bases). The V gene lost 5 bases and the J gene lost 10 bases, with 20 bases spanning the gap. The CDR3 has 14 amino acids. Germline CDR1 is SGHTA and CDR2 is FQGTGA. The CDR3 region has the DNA TGTGCCAGCAGCCTCAACGGGGGATCGGATATAGCTTTCTTT. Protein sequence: CASSLNGGSDIAFF. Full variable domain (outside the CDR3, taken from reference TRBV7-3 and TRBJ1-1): GAGVSQTPSNKVTEKGKYVELRCDPISGHTALYWYRQSLGQGPEFLIYFQGTGAADDSGLPNDRFFAVRPEGSVSTLKIQRTERGDSAVYLCASSLNGGSDIAFFGQGTRLTVV.

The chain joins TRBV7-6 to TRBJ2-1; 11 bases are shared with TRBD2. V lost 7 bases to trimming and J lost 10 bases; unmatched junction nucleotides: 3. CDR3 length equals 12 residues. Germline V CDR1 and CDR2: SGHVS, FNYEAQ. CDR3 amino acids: CASKLAGVEQFF. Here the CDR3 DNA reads TGTGCCAGCAAACTAGCGGGAGTGGAGCAGTTCTTC.

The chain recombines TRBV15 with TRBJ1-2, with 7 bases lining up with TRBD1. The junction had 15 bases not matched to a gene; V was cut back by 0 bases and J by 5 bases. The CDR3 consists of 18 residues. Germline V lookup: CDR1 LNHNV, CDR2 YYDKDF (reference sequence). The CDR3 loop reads CATSRDAGTALAQYGYTF. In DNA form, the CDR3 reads TGTGCCACCAGCAGAGATGCGGGGACAGCGCTTGCCCAATATGGCTACACCTTC.

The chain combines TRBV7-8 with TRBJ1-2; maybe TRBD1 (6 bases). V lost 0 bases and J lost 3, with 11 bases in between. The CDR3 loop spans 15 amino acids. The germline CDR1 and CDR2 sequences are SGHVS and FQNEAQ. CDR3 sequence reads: CASSLAHGQYYGYTF. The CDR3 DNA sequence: TGTGCCAGCAGCTTAGCGCATGGACAGTACTATGGCTACACCTTC.

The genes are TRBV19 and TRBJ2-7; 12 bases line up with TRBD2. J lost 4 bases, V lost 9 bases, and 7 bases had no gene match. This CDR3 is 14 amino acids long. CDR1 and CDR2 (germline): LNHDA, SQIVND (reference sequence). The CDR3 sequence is CASRQTSGGYEQYF. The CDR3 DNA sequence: TGTGCCAGCCGTCAGACTAGCGGGGGTTACGAGCAGTACTTC.

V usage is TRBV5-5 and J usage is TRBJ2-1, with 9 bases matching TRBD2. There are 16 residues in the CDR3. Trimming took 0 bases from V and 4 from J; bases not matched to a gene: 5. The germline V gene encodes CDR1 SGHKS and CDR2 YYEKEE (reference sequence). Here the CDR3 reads CASSLVSGRSYNEQFF. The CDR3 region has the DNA TGTGCCAGCAGCTTGGTAAGCGGGAGGTCTTACAATGAGCAGTTCTTC.

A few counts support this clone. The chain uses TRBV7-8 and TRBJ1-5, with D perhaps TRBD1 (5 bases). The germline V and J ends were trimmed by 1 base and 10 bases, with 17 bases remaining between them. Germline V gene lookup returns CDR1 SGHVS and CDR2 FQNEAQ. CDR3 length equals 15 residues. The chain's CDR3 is CASSLGWGRAQPQHF. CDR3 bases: TGTGCCAGCAGCTTAGGGTGGGGCAGGGCTCAACCCCAGCATTTT.

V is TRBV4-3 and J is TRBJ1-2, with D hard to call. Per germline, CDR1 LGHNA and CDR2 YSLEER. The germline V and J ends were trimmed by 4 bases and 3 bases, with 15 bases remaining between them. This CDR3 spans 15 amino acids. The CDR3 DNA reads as TGCGCCAGCAGCCGCGACCGGGAAACCTACTATGGCTACACCTTC. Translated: CASSRDRETYYGYTF.

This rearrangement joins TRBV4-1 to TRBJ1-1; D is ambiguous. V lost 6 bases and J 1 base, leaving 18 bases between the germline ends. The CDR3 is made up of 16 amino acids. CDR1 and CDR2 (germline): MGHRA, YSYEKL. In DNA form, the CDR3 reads TGCGCCAGCAGTCAAAACGCTTTAGACTCGAACACTGAAGCTTTCTTT. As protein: CASSQNALDSNTEAFF.

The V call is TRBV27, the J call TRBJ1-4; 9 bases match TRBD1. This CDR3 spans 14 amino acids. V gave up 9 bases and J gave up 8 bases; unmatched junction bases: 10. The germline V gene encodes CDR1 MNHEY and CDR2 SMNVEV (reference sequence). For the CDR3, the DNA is TGTGCCAGTTCCTACAGGGGGCGCGACGAAAAACTGTTTTTT. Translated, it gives CASSYRGRDEKLFF.

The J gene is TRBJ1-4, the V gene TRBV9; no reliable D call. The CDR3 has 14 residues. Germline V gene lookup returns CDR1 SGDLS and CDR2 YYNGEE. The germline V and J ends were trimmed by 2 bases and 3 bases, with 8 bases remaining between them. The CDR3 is CASSVTTANEKLFF. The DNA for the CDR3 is TGTGCCAGCAGCGTGACAACTGCTAATGAAAAACTGTTTTTT.

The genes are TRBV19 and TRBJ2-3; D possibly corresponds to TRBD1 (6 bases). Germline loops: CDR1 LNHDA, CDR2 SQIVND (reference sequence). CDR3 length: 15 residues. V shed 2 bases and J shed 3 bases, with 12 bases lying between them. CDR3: CASSIYRRGTDTQYF. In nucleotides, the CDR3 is TGTGCCAGTAGTATATACCGCAGGGGAACAGATACGCAGTATTTT.

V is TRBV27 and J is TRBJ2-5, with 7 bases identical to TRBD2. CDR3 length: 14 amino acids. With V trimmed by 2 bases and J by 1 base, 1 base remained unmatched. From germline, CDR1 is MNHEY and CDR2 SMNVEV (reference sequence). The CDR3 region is CASSLAGVQETQYF. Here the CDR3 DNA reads TGTGCCAGCAGTTTAGCGGGAGTCCAAGAGACCCAGTACTTC.

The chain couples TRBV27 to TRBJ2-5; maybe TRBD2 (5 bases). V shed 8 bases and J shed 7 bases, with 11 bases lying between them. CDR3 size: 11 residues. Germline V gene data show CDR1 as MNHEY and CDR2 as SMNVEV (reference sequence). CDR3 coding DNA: TGTGCCAGCTTGGTGGGGAGGACCCAGTACTTC. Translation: CASLVGRTQYF.